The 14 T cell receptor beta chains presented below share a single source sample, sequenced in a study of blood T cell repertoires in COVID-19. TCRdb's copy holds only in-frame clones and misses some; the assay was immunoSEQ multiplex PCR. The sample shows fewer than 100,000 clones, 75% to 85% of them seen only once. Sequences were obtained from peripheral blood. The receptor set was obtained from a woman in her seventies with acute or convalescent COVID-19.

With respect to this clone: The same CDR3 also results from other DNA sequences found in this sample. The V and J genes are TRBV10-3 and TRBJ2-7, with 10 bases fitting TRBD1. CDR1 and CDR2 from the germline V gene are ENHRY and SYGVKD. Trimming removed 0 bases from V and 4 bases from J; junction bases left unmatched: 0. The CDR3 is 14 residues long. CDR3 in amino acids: CAISESGQGYEQYF. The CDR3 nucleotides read TGTGCCATCAGTGAGTCGGGACAGGGGTACGAGCAGTACTTC.

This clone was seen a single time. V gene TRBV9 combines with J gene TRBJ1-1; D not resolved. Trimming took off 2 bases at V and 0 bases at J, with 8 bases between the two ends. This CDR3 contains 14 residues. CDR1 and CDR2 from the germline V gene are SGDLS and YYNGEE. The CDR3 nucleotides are TGTGCCAGCAGCGTTGGAGGGATGAACACTGAAGCTTTCTTT. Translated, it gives CASSVGGMNTEAFF.

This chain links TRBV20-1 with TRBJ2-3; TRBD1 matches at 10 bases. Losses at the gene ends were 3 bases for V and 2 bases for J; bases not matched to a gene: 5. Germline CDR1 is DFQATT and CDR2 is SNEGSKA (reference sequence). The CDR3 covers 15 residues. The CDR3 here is CSASGGQGFTDTQYF. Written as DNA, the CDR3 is TGCAGTGCTAGTGGGGGACAGGGGTTCACAGATACGCAGTATTTT.

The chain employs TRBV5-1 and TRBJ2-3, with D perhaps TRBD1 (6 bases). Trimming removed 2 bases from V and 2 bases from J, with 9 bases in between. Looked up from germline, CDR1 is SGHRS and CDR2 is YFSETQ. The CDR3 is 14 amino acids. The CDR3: CASSLGGPTDTQYF. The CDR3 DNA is TGCGCCAGCAGCTTAGGGGGACCCACAGATACGCAGTATTTT.

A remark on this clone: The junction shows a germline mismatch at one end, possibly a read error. CDR3 in amino acids: CASRLGQGRNFYGYTF. CDR3 DNA: TGTGCCAGCAGGTTGGGACAGGGAAGGAACTTCTATGGCTACACCTTC. The chain couples TRBV5-6 to TRBJ1-2, with 9 bases identical to TRBD1. The CDR3 sequence is 16 residues long. Germline V gene data show CDR1 as SGHDT and CDR2 as YYEEEE.

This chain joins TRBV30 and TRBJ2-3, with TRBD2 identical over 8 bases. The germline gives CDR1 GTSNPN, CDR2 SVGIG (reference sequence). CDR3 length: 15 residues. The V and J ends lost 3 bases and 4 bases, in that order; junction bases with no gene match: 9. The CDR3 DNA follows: TGTGCCTGGAGCCCGAGCGGGAGTAGGGCAGATACGCAGTATTTT. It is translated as CAWSPSGSRADTQYF.

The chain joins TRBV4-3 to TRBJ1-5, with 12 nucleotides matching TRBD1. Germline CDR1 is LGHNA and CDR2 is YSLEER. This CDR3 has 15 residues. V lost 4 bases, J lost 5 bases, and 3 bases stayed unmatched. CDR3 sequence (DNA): TGCGCCAGCAGCCTTGGGACAGGGGGCCATCAGCCCCAGCATTTT. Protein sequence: CASSLGTGGHQPQHF.

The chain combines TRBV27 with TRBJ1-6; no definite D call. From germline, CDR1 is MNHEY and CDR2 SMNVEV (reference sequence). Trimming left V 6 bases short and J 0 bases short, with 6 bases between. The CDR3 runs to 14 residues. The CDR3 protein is CASRYSSYNSPLHF. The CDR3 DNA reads TGTGCCAGCAGGTACAGCTCCTATAATTCACCCCTCCACTTT.

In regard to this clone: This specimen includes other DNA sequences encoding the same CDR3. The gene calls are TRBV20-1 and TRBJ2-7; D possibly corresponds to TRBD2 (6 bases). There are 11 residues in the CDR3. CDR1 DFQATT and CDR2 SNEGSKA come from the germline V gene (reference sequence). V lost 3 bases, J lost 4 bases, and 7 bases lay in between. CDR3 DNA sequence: TGCAGTGCTAGGGGGGGTTACGAGCAGTACTTC. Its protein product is CSARGGYEQYF.

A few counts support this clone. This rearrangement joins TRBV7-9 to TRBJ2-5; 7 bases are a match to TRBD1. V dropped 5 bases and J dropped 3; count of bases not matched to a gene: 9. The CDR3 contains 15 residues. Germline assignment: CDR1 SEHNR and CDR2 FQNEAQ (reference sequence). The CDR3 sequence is CASSPGQTGKETQYF. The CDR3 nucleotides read TGTGCCAGCAGCCCGGGACAGACTGGGAAAGAGACCCAGTACTTC.

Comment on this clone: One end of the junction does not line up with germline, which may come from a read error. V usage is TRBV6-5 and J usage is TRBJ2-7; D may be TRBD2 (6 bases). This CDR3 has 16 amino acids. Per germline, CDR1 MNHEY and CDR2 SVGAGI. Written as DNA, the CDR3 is TGTGCCAGCAGTCACTCCGGGGGTCGGCGCCCCTACGAGCAGTACTTC. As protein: CASSHSGGRRPYEQYF.

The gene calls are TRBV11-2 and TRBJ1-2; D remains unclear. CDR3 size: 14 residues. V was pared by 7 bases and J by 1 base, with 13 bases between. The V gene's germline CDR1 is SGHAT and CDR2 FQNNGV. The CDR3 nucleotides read TGTGCCAGCACCAGAGACGGACTTAACTATGGCTACACCTTC. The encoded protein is CASTRDGLNYGYTF.

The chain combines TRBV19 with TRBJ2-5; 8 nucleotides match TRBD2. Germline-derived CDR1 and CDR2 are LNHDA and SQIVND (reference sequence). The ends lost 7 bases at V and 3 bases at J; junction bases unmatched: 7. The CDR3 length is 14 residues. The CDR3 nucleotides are TGTGCCAGTAACCCAGCGGGAGTCAAAGAGACCCAGTACTTC. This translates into CASNPAGVKETQYF.

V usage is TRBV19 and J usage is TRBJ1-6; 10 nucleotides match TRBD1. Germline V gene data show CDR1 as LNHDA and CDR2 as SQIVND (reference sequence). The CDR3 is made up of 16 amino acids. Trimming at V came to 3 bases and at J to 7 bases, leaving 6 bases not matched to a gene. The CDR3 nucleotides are TGTGCCAGTAGTATGAAAAGGGACAGGGGAAATTCACCCCTCCACTTT. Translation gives CASSMKRDRGNSPLHF.